The 8 T cell receptor beta chains reported below all come from one sample, sequenced in a study of naive and memory T cell subsets. Both TRBC1 and TRBC2 were covered by a beta constant-region primer of two equimolar oligonucleotides. TCRdb itself ran the UMI-ligation and nested PCR reads through MiXCR, one entry per CDR3 protein. The sample records 130,000 to 150,000 distinct CDR3 sequences, 15% to 20% being singletons. The sample comprised naive CD4+ T cells from blood. These receptors were collected from a human donor in good health.

J is TRBJ1-5 and V is TRBV2; possibly TRBD1 for D (6 bases). CDR3 length equals 16 residues. V was pared by 1 base and J by 2 bases, with 12 bases between. Looked up from germline, CDR1 is SNHLY and CDR2 is FYNNEI. The CDR3 loop reads CASSEGSKGGNQPQHF. In DNA form, the CDR3 reads TGTGCCAGCAGTGAAGGCAGTAAGGGGGGCAATCAGCCCCAGCATTTT.

In this sample, this clonotype turned up once. The chain joins TRBV29-1 to TRBJ1-2; TRBD1 might be the D (5 bases). V dropped 6 bases and J dropped 5 bases, with 19 bases sitting between them. CDR3 length: 14 amino acids. Germline V lookup: CDR1 SQVTM, CDR2 ANQGSEA. In DNA, the CDR3 is TGCAGCGTACAAAAACGACAGTTTTCTTATGGCTACACCTTC. This encodes CSVQKRQFSYGYTF.

This clonotype was counted at least ten times. The chain uses TRBV4-1 and TRBJ2-1; D may correspond to TRBD1 or TRBD2 (5 bases each). Germline assignment: CDR1 MGHRA and CDR2 YSYEKL. V lost 4 bases and J lost 8, with 18 bases in between. This CDR3 comprises 15 residues. The DNA of the CDR3 is TGCGCCAGCAGCCTCCGGGACGTAGCATTTGATGAGCAGTTCTTC. Its protein product is CASSLRDVAFDEQFF.

This clonotype was picked up a small number of times. V is TRBV10-3 and J is TRBJ2-2; 9 bases fit TRBD2. V was clipped by 4 bases and J by 3 bases; unmatched bases: 3. Germline V CDR1 and CDR2: ENHRY, SYGVKD. The CDR3 has 15 residues. CDR3 nucleotide sequence: TGTGCCATCAGTGGACGCGGGAGGGACACCGGGGAGCTGTTTTTT. Amino acid sequence: CAISGRGRDTGELFF.

The chain employs TRBV19 and TRBJ1-2; possibly TRBD1 for D (5 bases). Germline CDR1 reads LNHDA; CDR2 reads SQIVND (reference sequence). Trimming took off 3 bases at V and 0 bases at J, with 14 bases between the two ends. The CDR3 extends over 16 amino acids. The CDR3 coding sequence is TGTGCCAGTAGTATCCGAGGGAAGGGGACTAACTATGGCTACACCTTC. It is translated as CASSIRGKGTNYGYTF.

This clonotype was observed once. This chain connects TRBV7-9 to TRBJ2-5; 7 bases line up with TRBD1. CDR1 is SEHNR and CDR2 is FQNEAQ in the germline V gene (reference sequence). V dropped 6 bases and J dropped 5; count of bases not matched to a gene: 9. This CDR3 has 14 amino acids. The CDR3 reads CASRDDRALETQYF. DNA of the CDR3: TGTGCCAGCAGAGATGACAGGGCCCTCGAGACCCAGTACTTC.

This clonotype was observed many times. The V and J genes are TRBV10-3 and TRBJ2-1, with D perhaps matching TRBD1 (5 bases). The CDR3 has 14 amino acids. V shed 7 bases and J shed 1 base, with 11 bases lying between them. Germline V gene data show CDR1 as ENHRY and CDR2 as SYGVKD. CDR3 amino acids: CAITRALSYNEQFF. For the CDR3, the DNA is TGTGCCATCACCAGGGCCCTTTCCTACAATGAGCAGTTCTTC.

The rearrangement uses TRBV29-1 and TRBJ2-7; the D is unclear. In germline, CDR1 is SQVTM, CDR2 ANQGSEA. Deletions cut 4 bases from V and 4 bases from J, with 14 bases between. The CDR3 length is 13 residues. In DNA form, the CDR3 reads TGCAGCGTTGTCAGCCGTCTCGGGTACGAGCAGTACTTC. It encodes CSVVSRLGYEQYF.